This TCR beta chain was identified during a study of T cell repertoires in cytomegalovirus infection. Background on the study: The authors used CMV epitopes that were HLA-C-restricted (recently identified) and HLA-B-restricted (well studied). CMV infection and matching HLA type were both indicated by public TCR beta signatures.

Whole-study results and caveats: CMV carriers with the relevant HLA were identified by cumulative public TCR beta family frequency. Ex vivo, HLA-C-restricted CMV-specific TCR beta clonotypes prevailed over the rest of the response.

Ten or more counts support this clonotype. What it recognizes is unknown. TCRdb ran MiXCR on the reads and lists one entry per CDR3 protein. Of over 120,000 distinct CDR3 sequences listed, approximately 30% are singletons. The CDR3 totals 17 residues. The V and J ends lost 5 bases and 1 base, in that order; junction bases with no gene match: 10. Germline V gives CDR1 SGHTA, CDR2 FQGNSA. The source material was CD8+ T cells from cultured PBMCs, sampled from culture after CMV antigen stimulation. This clonotype was obtained from a human donor in good health (CMV status not recorded). Some clones in this sample may be carry-over from other donors' samples. The rearrangement links TRBV7-2 to TRBJ2-3, with 9 bases fitting TRBD2. Here the CDR3 DNA reads TGTGCCAGCAGCCTTACACTAGCGGGCGTAGGCACAGATACGCAGTATTTT. Residues: CASSLTLAGVGTDTQYF.